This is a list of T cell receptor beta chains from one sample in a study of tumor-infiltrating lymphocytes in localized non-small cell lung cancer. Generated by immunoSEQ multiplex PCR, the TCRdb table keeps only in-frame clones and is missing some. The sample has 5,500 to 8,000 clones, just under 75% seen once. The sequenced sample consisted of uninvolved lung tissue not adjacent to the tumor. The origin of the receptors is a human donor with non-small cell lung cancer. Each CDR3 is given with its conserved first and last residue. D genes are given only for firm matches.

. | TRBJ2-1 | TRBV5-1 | CASSSGQAAYNEQFF
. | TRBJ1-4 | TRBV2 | CASSELGQGTNEKLFF
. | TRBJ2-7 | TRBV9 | CASSPVGGFDEQYF
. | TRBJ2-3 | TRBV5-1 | CASSLGRDTDTQYF
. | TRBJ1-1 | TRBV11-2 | CASSLGAGNTEAFF
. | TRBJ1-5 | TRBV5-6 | CASSSPGNQPQHF
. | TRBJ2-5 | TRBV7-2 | CASTNRGGETQYF
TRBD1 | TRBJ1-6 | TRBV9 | CASSALGQGNSPLHF
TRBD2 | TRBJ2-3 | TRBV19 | CASSIGTSVTDTQYF
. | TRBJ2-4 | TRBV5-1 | CASSLLVRPNIQYF
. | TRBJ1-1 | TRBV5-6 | CASSLEGWGARTEAFF
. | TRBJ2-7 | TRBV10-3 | CATLTPQDSFPYEQYF
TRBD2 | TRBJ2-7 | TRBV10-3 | CAISDSGLVKEQYF
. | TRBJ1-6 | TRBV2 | CASSFYSYNSPLHF
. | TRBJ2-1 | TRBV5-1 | CASSLLGRGSYNEQFF